This T cell receptor beta chain was identified in a study of CD8 T cells in ankylosing spondylitis (dated by TCRdb to about 2017). General notes on the study: To find TCR variants linked to disease, the study profiled T cell receptor beta repertoires in ankylosing spondylitis patients and healthy donors. In total, the full study cohort was made up of 95 to 110 healthy donors and 25 or so ankylosing spondylitis patients. Peripheral blood was sampled, and synovial fluid was also collected from ankylosing spondylitis patients. The research as a whole found: Some of the motif variants had been reported before in the synovial fluid and blood of reactive arthritis patients, a finding that suggests common disease-initiation mechanisms. In peripheral blood, the disease-linked clones were found at relatively low frequencies and had a CD8+ phenotype. Significant enrichment of the disease-linked clones was reported in matched synovial fluid samples from ankylosing spondylitis patients. A TCR beta motif made up of several highly homologous amino acid variants appeared to be characteristic of blood from ankylosing spondylitis patients.

Comment on this clonotype: Its antigen is still unknown. The sample holds no much larger clone one base away, and base qualities are not on file.

The listed sequencing device is Illumina HiSeq 2500. TCR beta libraries were prepared by quantitative 5'-RACE with molecular barcodes. The paper's processing steps were these. Disease-linked TCR variants were identified with a new computational method built on a probabilistic model of VDJ rearrangement. TCRdb cleaned the public reads at Q25 with fastp, built clones with MiXCR and kept in-frame beta chains. Rows matching on CDR3 protein sequence are summarized as one entry with the most common DNA and genes. The V and J calls come from TCRdb's annotation, not from the publication. Recorded for this sample are 400,000 or so distinct CDR3 sequences; about 25% of them occurred a single time. The leading ten clones occupy over 0.8% of the sample. The germline V gene yields SGHRS for CDR1 and YFSETQ for CDR2. The CDR3, from cysteine to phenylalanine, totals 14 residues. Only the CDR3 portion is preserved as DNA: 42 bases, with reading frame beginning at the first base. The junction shows trimming of 7 bases on V and 2 bases on J, plus 15 bases between the germline ends.

The rearrangement combines TRBV5-1 with TRBJ2-5, with a weak D call of TRBD1 (6 bases match). The clonotype was recovered from a male donor with ankylosing spondylitis. The specimen sequenced was blood, either unsorted or a sorted T cell fraction (not recorded which). The sequenced DNA is TGCGCCAGCTGTCTAAACAGGGTACAAGAGACCCAGTACTTC. Its coded protein is CASCLNRVQETQYF.